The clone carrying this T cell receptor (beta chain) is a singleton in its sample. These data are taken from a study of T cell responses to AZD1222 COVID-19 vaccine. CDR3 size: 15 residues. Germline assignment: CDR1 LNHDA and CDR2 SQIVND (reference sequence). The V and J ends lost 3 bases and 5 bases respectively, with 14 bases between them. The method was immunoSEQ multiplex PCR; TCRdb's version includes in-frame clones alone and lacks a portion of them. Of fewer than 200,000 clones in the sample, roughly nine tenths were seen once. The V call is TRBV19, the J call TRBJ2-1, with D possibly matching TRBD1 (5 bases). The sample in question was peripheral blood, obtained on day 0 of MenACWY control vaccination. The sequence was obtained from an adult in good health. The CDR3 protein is CASSINRMANNEQFF. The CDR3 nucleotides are TGTGCCAGTAGTATCAACAGGATGGCCAACAATGAGCAGTTCTTC.